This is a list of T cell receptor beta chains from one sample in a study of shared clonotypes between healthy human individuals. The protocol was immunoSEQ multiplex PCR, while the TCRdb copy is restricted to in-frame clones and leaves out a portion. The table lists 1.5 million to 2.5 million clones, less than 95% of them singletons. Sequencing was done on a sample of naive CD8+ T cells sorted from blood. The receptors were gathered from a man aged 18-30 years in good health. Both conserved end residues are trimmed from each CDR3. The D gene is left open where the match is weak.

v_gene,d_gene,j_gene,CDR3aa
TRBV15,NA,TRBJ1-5,ATSRGHGDQPQH
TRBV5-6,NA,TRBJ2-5,ASSWGSAGTQY
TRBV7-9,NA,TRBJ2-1,ASSPAGVTNNEQF
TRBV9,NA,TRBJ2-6,ASSVEGTGANVLT
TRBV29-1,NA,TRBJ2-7,SVDIQGAGLGEQY
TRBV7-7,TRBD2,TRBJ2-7,ASSPLGGDYEQY
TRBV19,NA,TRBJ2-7,ASSIGAESSYEQY
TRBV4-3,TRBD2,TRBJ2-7,ASSPLGGGPSEQY
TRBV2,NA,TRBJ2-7,ASSEALSATPGYEQY
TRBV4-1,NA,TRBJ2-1,ASSQDQGLTYNEQF
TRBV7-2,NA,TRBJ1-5,ASSLGEWGGNQPQH
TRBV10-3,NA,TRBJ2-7,AISESGSAYEQY
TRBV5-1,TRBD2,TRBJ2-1,ASSLVVGGAENEQF
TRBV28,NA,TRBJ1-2,ASSLWMATNYGYT
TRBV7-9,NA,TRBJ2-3,ASSLTNDPSTDTQY
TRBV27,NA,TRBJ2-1,ASSLGLLPLAEQF
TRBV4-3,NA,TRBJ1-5,ASSQGLSQPQH
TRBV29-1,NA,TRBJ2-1,SVEDVGGVNNEQF
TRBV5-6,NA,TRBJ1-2,ASSLAAQPDSYGYT
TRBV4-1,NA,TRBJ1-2,ASSQGASGYNYGYT
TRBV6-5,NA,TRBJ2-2,ASSAVNTGELF
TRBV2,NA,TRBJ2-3,ASQDTYTQY
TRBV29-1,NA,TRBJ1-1,SVTLFDTPMNTEAF
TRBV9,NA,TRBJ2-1,ASSVAVQGSYNEQF
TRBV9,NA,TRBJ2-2,ASSPTGGNTGELF
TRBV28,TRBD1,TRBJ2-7,ASSPTGWSTYEQY
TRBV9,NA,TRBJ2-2,ASSFRGLGDGELF
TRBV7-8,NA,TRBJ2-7,ASSFNTYEQY